This T cell receptor (beta chain) is from a study of blood T cell repertoires in COVID-19 (TCRdb year 2020). For context, the study as a whole: Collaborator samples came from the United States, Italy and Spain and covered acute and convalescent phases of COVID-19. The prospective study material was composed of cDNA or gDNA derived from T cells, B-cell-depleted T cells, or PBMCs. The dataset comprised deeply sampled blood TCRbeta repertoires from subjects exposed to, actively infected with, or recovered from COVID-19. The repertoires were made available in a free public database intended to serve as a resource for research on the immune response to SARS-CoV-2. Samples were obtained from the ongoing ImmuneRACE study (first 160 participants) and from 1,200 or so subjects provided by 6 global collaborators. Sample metadata almost always included a de-identified subject ID, COVID-19 status, age in years and sex. Where HLA class I and class II types were available, the types were taken from metadata supplied by the sample provider, not from assay-based typing.

General findings and caveats noted by the study authors: The amount of clinical and demographic metadata varied by source and participant and was provided uncurated.

The table lists this clone with many counts. What antigen it recognizes has not been identified. It has no much larger one-base neighbor in the sample; base qualities were not kept. Other nucleotide sequences from this sample produce the same CDR3. Collaborating institutions collected whole blood in K2EDTA tubes following their own protocols. Collaborator samples were shipped for TCRbeta analysis as frozen whole blood, isolated PBMCs, or DNA extracted from either sample type. CDR1 MNHEY and CDR2 SVGAGI are derived from the germline V gene. Spanning cysteine to phenylalanine, the CDR3 consists of 14 amino acids. Of all the DNA, just the CDR3 is kept, 42 bases in frame from base 1. The V end gives up 4 bases and the J end 2 bases, leaving 4 bases in the junction not matched to a gene. TCRbeta CDR3 regions were amplified from genomic DNA by means of the immunoSEQ Assay, a bias-controlled multiplex PCR. On the authors' methods: The number of nucleated cells in each sample was estimated from the amplification of reference gene primers within the assay. To quantify the absolute abundance of each unique TCRbeta CDR3 rearrangement, sequence reads were collapsed and filtered. For each sample, productive Simpson clonality was calculated as the square root of Simpson's diversity index across productive rearrangements. TCRdb obtained this table from immuneACCESS and retained in-frame rearrangements with V and J assigned. These tables miss some clones; where compared with another copy, unresolved V genes account for less than half of the shortfall, and the remainder is unexplained. That table is the source of V, J and clone size, and D and trimming were worked out from the DNA. The sample includes about 130,000 clones, with about 72% observed a single time. The top ten constitute 1.9% of the sample.

This clonotype originated in a woman between 65 and 79 years old with acute or convalescent COVID-19. This chain joins TRBV6-5 to TRBJ2-7; TRBD1 agrees with 8 junctional bases. The sample was peripheral blood. The DNA is TGTGCCAGCAGTTTGGGACAGGCCACCTACGAGCAGTACTTC. It codes for CASSLGQATYEQYF.